What follows are 29 T cell receptor beta chains derived from one specimen sequenced in a study of cytomegalovirus exposure and HLA in healthy donors. This PCR relied on a set of 60 Vbeta primers and 13 Jbeta primers. Sequencing was performed with immunoSEQ multiplex PCR; in TCRdb, only in-frame clones are kept and a portion is missing. The repertoire holds some 120,000 clones, with approximately 10% as singletons. The sequenced material came from PBMCs. Source of these receptors: a woman aged 18-29 years in good health and CMV-seropositive.

Only a few counts were recorded for this clone. The chain has TRBV10-3 and TRBJ1-3; possible D gene TRBD1, 6 bases. CDR3 length equals 15 residues. Germline values: CDR1 ENHRY, CDR2 SYGVKD. Trimming took off 6 bases at V and 6 bases at J, with 18 bases between the two ends. This CDR3 is CAISRYGQFLNTIYF. The CDR3 bases are TGTGCCATCAGCCGATATGGACAGTTTTTAAACACCATATATTTT.

This clone was counted a few times. The V call is TRBV15, the J call TRBJ2-5; 8 bases align to TRBD1. The CDR3 is 14 residues long. After removal of 6 bases from V and 5 bases from J, the junction contained 8 bases not matched to a gene. Germline V gives CDR1 LNHNV, CDR2 YYDKDF (reference sequence). CDR3: CATSGQGGAETQYF. CDR3 in DNA: TGTGCCACCAGTGGACAGGGTGGAGCGGAGACCCAGTACTTC.

This clone was found a few times. This chain connects TRBV11-3 to TRBJ1-2; 9 bases fit TRBD1. The V segment lost 5 bases and the J segment 6 bases; nucleotides outside the gene matches: 13. The germline V gene has CDR1 SGHNT and CDR2 YENEEA. The CDR3 is made up of 16 amino acids. The CDR3 bases are TGTGCCAGCAGCACCCGGGACAGGGACTTCGTAGATGGCTACACCTTC. It codes for CASSTRDRDFVDGYTF.

V gene TRBV7-3 combines with J gene TRBJ2-2, with D tentatively TRBD2 (6 bases). Per the germline V gene, CDR1 is SGHTA and CDR2 is FQGTGA. V lost 1 base, J lost 1 base, and 10 bases lay in between. The CDR3 is made up of 16 amino acids. The CDR3 here is CASSLKGTGNTGELFF. The CDR3 DNA follows: TGTGCCAGCAGCTTAAAGGGGACTGGGAACACCGGGGAGCTGTTTTTT.

This clone was seen more than once but under ten times. The J gene is TRBJ1-1, the V gene TRBV2; D may be TRBD1 (6 bases). Germline V gene sequence: CDR1 SNHLY, CDR2 FYNNEI. The V and J ends lost 5 bases and 11 bases respectively, with 21 bases between them. This CDR3 spans 14 amino acids. The CDR3 DNA sequence: TGTGCCAGCAGTTCCGGCGGGGGCCCGCGGAGGGCTTTCTTT. Translated: CASSSGGGPRRAFF. The complete variable domain, with remaining parts taken from reference TRBV2 and TRBJ1-1, reads EPEVTQTPSHQVTQMGQEVILRCVPISNHLYFYWYRQILGQKVEFLVSFYNNEISEKSEIFDDQFSVERPDGSNFTLKIRSTKLEDSAMYFCASSSGGGPRRAFFGQGTRLTVV.

This clone was found a few times. CDR3 amino acids: CASSQDSGNNQPQHF. CDR3 sequence (DNA): TGCGCCAGCAGCCAAGATAGCGGGAACAATCAGCCCCAGCATTTT. This sequence joins TRBV4-1 and TRBJ1-5; D not resolved. This CDR3 spans 15 amino acids. From germline, CDR1 is MGHRA and CDR2 YSYEKL. The germline V and J ends were trimmed by 0 bases and 3 bases, with 9 bases remaining between them.

Remarks on this clone: At the DNA level, this CDR3 is encoded by other sequences in the same sample as well. This chain connects TRBV7-9 to TRBJ1-1; maybe TRBD1 (6 bases). The CDR3 has 14 amino acids. CDR1 SEHNR and CDR2 FQNEAQ come from the germline V gene (reference sequence). Trimming took off 0 bases at V and 4 bases at J, with 9 bases between the two ends. The CDR3 here is CASSLATGSTEAFF. The CDR3 DNA reads as TGTGCCAGCAGCTTAGCCACAGGGTCCACTGAAGCTTTCTTT.

The V call is TRBV7-3, the J call TRBJ2-3; a possible D gene is TRBD2 (6 bases). Germline CDR1 and CDR2: SGHTA and FQGTGA. Deletions cut 0 bases from V and 5 bases from J, with 12 bases between. The CDR3 length is 15 residues. The CDR3 protein is CASSLTGGIGDTQYF. The DNA of the CDR3 is TGTGCCAGCAGCTTAACGGGCGGGATAGGAGATACGCAGTATTTT.

This clone has only a few counts. This chain joins TRBV27 and TRBJ2-3; D perhaps matches TRBD1 (5 bases). Trimming shortened V by 2 bases and J by 1 base, and 19 bases separated the two germline ends. The CDR3 is 18 amino acids. Germline V gene lookup returns CDR1 MNHEY and CDR2 SMNVEV (reference sequence). For the CDR3, the DNA is TGTGCCAGCAGTTTAAGGGGCGCAGGGATTATCGGCACAGATACGCAGTATTTT. Its protein is CASSLRGAGIIGTDTQYF.

This clone was counted between two and nine times. The chain couples TRBV10-3 to TRBJ1-4, with 7 bases identical to TRBD1. The CDR3 runs 15 residues. Germline V gene lookup returns CDR1 ENHRY and CDR2 SYGVKD. With 2 bases clipped from V and 8 bases from J, the junction kept 8 bases outside the gene matches. CDR3 bases: TGTGCCATCAGTGAGGGAGTACAGGGGATGGAAAAACTGTTTTTT. Encoded protein: CAISEGVQGMEKLFF.

This clone has just a few counts. This sequence joins TRBV27 and TRBJ2-3; 7 bases map to TRBD1. CDR3 length: 14 amino acids. With 8 bases clipped from V and 6 bases from J, the junction kept 11 bases outside the gene matches. Germline assignment: CDR1 MNHEY and CDR2 SMNVEV (reference sequence). The CDR3 region has the DNA TGTGCCAGCGGACCGGGACAGCAGAGGGATACGCAGTATTTT. This sequence encodes CASGPGQQRDTQYF.

The table lists this clone with a few counts. J is TRBJ1-1 and V is TRBV27, with a weak D call TRBD1 (5 bases). Germline V CDR1 and CDR2: MNHEY, SMNVEV (reference sequence). CDR3 length: 15 residues. V was shortened by 1 base and J by 2 bases, with 11 bases between the two germline ends. The chain's CDR3 is CASSLLAGHNTEAFF. For the CDR3, the DNA is TGTGCCAGCAGTTTATTAGCAGGGCATAACACTGAAGCTTTCTTT.

This rearrangement joins TRBV18 to TRBJ1-2; the D is unclear. V was clipped by 2 bases and J by 6 bases, with 7 bases between them. The CDR3 spans 12 residues. Germline V lookup: CDR1 KGHSH, CDR2 LQKENI. CDR3 nucleotides: TGTGCCAGCTCACCATCGAGAGATGGCTACACCTTC. Protein: CASSPSRDGYTF.

This chain uses TRBV5-1 with TRBJ2-5, with a weak D call TRBD2 (6 bases). This CDR3 has 14 residues. The germline V gene has CDR1 SGHRS and CDR2 YFSETQ. Deletions cut 0 bases from V and 2 bases from J, with 8 bases between. CDR3 bases: TGCGCCAGCAGCTTGGGGGGGGATCAAGAGACCCAGTACTTC. Translated, it gives CASSLGGDQETQYF.

The sample holds a few counts of this clone. The genes are TRBV30 and TRBJ1-4, with 9 bases lining up with TRBD1. This CDR3 has 13 residues. V shed 5 bases, J shed 7 bases, and the junction held 5 bases outside the gene matches. Germline loops: CDR1 GTSNPN, CDR2 SVGIG (reference sequence). The CDR3 bases are TGTGCCTGGGACAGGGGGAATCGTGAAAAACTGTTTTTT. This translates into CAWDRGNREKLFF.

This clone appeared a few times. The chain links TRBV5-6 to TRBJ2-5; no reliable D call. Germline V lookup: CDR1 SGHDT, CDR2 YYEEEE. Trimming stripped 4 bases from V and 5 bases from J, with 9 bases between. This CDR3 is built from 12 residues. The CDR3 region is CASSQQVETQYF. Here the CDR3 DNA reads TGTGCCAGCAGCCAGCAGGTTGAGACCCAGTACTTC.

A few counts support this clone. At one end, the junction sequence differs from germline, possibly due to a read error. The rearrangement joins TRBV6-1 to TRBJ2-3; possibly TRBD1 for D (5 bases). CDR1 is MNHNS, CDR2 SASEGT, per germline. The CDR3 consists of 15 residues. Written as DNA, the CDR3 is TGTGCCAGCAGTGAATACAGGCCCAGCACAGATAAGCAGTATTTT. This encodes CASSEYRPSTDKQYF.

This clone was detected a few times. This chain links TRBV7-3 with TRBJ2-7; the match to TRBD2 covers 8 bases. Trimming at V came to 5 bases and at J to 1 base, leaving 4 bases not matched to a gene. The CDR3 loop spans 14 amino acids. The germline CDR1 and CDR2 sequences are SGHTA and FQGTGA. CDR3 in DNA: TGTGCCAGCAGCCCAACGGGGGGGTCCTACGAGCAGTACTTC. It translates to CASSPTGGSYEQYF.

This clone was observed a handful of times. The V and J genes are TRBV7-9 and TRBJ2-3; 9 positions agree with TRBD2. J was trimmed by 4 bases and V by 4 bases; bases with no gene match: 9. Germline values: CDR1 SEHNR, CDR2 FQNEAQ (reference sequence). The CDR3 is 16 residues long. CDR3 region: CASSSRLAVSADTQYF. CDR3 sequence (DNA): TGTGCCAGCAGCTCACGACTAGCGGTATCTGCAGATACGCAGTATTTT.

This clone was counted only a few times. The V gene is TRBV6-5, the J gene TRBJ2-3; tentatively, D is TRBD2 (5 bases). Trimming took 2 bases from V and 3 from J, leaving 6 bases between them. This CDR3 contains 13 residues. CDR1 is MNHEY and CDR2 is SVGAGI in the germline V gene. The CDR3 bases are TGTGCCAGCAGTTACCCGGGGACAGATACGCAGTATTTT. As protein: CASSYPGTDTQYF.

This clone was counted only a few times. The chain recombines TRBV5-4 with TRBJ1-1, with TRBD1 matching over 7 bases. Germline V CDR1 and CDR2: SGHNT, YYREEE (reference sequence). The V gene end was trimmed by 4 bases and the J gene end by 4 bases; junction bases not matched to a gene: 13. The CDR3 sequence is 16 residues long. The CDR3 reads CASSPLGGAVVTEAFF. The CDR3 DNA follows: TGTGCCAGCAGCCCACTAGGGGGCGCAGTGGTCACTGAAGCTTTCTTT.

The chain recombines TRBV19 with TRBJ1-1; weak D call: TRBD1 (5 bases). V was shortened by 7 bases and J by 4 bases, with 16 bases between the two germline ends. The CDR3 sequence is 14 residues long. CDR1 is LNHDA and CDR2 is SQIVND in the germline V gene (reference sequence). The CDR3 loop is CASMEGRLSTEAFF. Here the CDR3 DNA reads TGTGCCAGTATGGAGGGACGGCTGAGCACTGAAGCTTTCTTT. Together with reference TRBV19 and TRBJ1-1, the CDR3 gives the full variable domain: DGGITQSPKYLFRKEGQNVTLSCEQNLNHDAMYWYRQDPGQGLRLIYYSQIVNDFQKGDIAEGYSVSREKKESFPLTVTSAQKNPTAFYLCASMEGRLSTEAFFGQGTRLTVV.

This clone was counted only a few times. The chain recombines TRBV28 with TRBJ2-1, with 13 bases fitting TRBD2. V dropped 5 bases and J dropped 7; count of bases not matched to a gene: 11. The germline V gene encodes CDR1 MDHEN and CDR2 SYDVKM. The CDR3 is made up of 17 amino acids. CDR3 DNA sequence: TGTGCCAGCAGTATTATCACCCCGGGACTAGCGGGAAATGAGCAGTTCTTC. Its translation is CASSIITPGLAGNEQFF.

This clone was observed a few times. The rearrangement links TRBV2 to TRBJ2-1, with D unclear. CDR1 SNHLY and CDR2 FYNNEI come from the germline V gene. This CDR3 is 10 amino acids long. Trimming removed 6 bases from V and 15 bases from J, with 12 bases in between. The CDR3 sequence: CASSNSDPFF. The CDR3 nucleotides read TGTGCCAGCAGCAATAGTGATCCGTTCTTC.

In this sample, this clone turned up a few times. This rearrangement joins TRBV28 to TRBJ2-1; TRBD2 matches at 8 bases. The germline CDR1 and CDR2 sequences are MDHEN and SYDVKM. V trimming: 7 bases; J trimming: 10 bases; junction bases outside the gene matches: 6. The CDR3 runs 12 residues. The CDR3 nucleotides read TGTGCCAGCACCTACCTAGCGGGCGAGCAGTTCTTC. This sequence encodes CASTYLAGEQFF.

The chain couples TRBV6-6 to TRBJ1-4, with D possibly matching TRBD1 (6 bases). The CDR3 runs 12 residues. V dropped 10 bases and J dropped 8 bases, with 14 bases sitting between them. CDR1 and CDR2 from the germline V gene are MNHNY and SVGAGI (reference sequence). This chain's CDR3 is CATGGAEEKLFF. In DNA, the CDR3 is TGTGCCACCGGGGGGGCGGAGGAAAAACTGTTTTTT.

This chain uses TRBV2 with TRBJ2-5; D unclear. Germline V CDR1 and CDR2: SNHLY, FYNNEI. The CDR3 length is 13 residues. The ends were cut back, 1 base at V and 5 bases at J, with 8 bases in the middle. The CDR3 DNA reads TGTGCCAGCAGTGAAGTTAGCCCGGAGACCCAGTACTTC. Encoded protein: CASSEVSPETQYF. The whole variable domain, filled in from reference TRBV2 and TRBJ2-5, reads EPEVTQTPSHQVTQMGQEVILRCVPISNHLYFYWYRQILGQKVEFLVSFYNNEISEKSEIFDDQFSVERPDGSNFTLKIRSTKLEDSAMYFCASSEVSPETQYFGPGTRLLVL.

This clone was seen a few times. The V and J genes are TRBV27 and TRBJ1-1; a weak D match, TRBD1 (6 bases). The ends were cut back, 2 bases at V and 6 bases at J, with 16 bases in the middle. The CDR3 contains 15 residues. Germline values: CDR1 MNHEY, CDR2 SMNVEV (reference sequence). This CDR3 reads CASSLAQGSRSEAFF. The CDR3 DNA reads TGTGCCAGCAGTTTAGCTCAGGGGTCCCGATCTGAAGCTTTCTTT.

The chain employs TRBV12-5 and TRBJ1-2; D not resolved. The germline V and J ends were trimmed by 5 bases and 5 bases, with 12 bases remaining between them. The length of the CDR3 is 13 residues. Looked up from germline, CDR1 is LGHNT and CDR2 is FRNRAP. CDR3 sequence: CASGNSWQYGYTF. The CDR3 DNA reads TGTGCTAGTGGTAACAGCTGGCAGTATGGCTACACCTTC.